The rows below give T cell receptor beta chains drawn from one sample of a study of T cell repertoires in cytomegalovirus infection. TCRdb re-called the reads through MiXCR, storing one row per CDR3 protein. The sample lists about a million distinct CDR3 sequences, around 32% occurring once. Their cognate antigens are unknown. Sample: cultured CD8+ T cells from PBMCs, taken from culture after CMV antigen stimulation. All receptors derive from a human donor in good health (CMV status not recorded). Some clones in this sample may be carry-over from other donors' samples. CDR3s include the opening cysteine and the closing phenylalanine or tryptophan. The D gene is left open where the match is weak. Where a row states a size, it is once, few, many or the class of an expanded clone; other rows omit it.

TRBD1 | few | TRBJ1-4 | TRBV7-9 | CASSHSGQQNEKLFF | TGTGCCAGCAGCCACTCGGGACAGCAAAATGAAAAACTGTTTTTT
. | few | TRBJ1-2 | TRBV14 | CASSQVWPGAPESYTF | TGTGCCAGCAGCCAAGTATGGCCAGGCGCACCGGAGAGCTACACCTTC
. | few | TRBJ1-2 | TRBV5-1 | CASSAYRVGYTF | TGCGCCAGCAGCGCCTACAGGGTCGGCTACACCTTC
TRBD1 | . | TRBJ1-2 | TRBV28 | CASGYRGNNYGYTF | TGTGCCAGCGGTTACAGGGGGAATAACTATGGCTACACCTTC
. | . | TRBJ1-2 | TRBV3-1 | CASSQGTADYGYTF | TGTGCCAGCAGCCAAGGGACTGCGGACTATGGCTACACCTTC
TRBD2 | . | TRBJ2-1 | TRBV9 | CASSVDVGLAGVQVNYNEQFF | TGTGCCAGCAGCGTAGACGTGGGACTAGCGGGGGTGCAAGTGAATTACAATGAGCAGTTCTTC
. | . | TRBJ2-3 | TRBV6-6 | CASSYSGLGDTQYF | TGTGCCAGCAGTTACTCGGGCCTTGGAGATACGCAGTATTTT
. | . | TRBJ2-5 | TRBV4-1 | CASSLEGLELETQYF | TGCGCCAGCAGCCTCGAAGGTCTAGAGTTGGAGACCCAGTACTTC
TRBD1 | few | TRBJ2-2 | TRBV19 | CASSASTGGTGELFF | TGTGCCAGTAGCGCCTCTACAGGGGGCACCGGGGAGCTGTTTTTT
TRBD1 | . | TRBJ2-2 | TRBV12-3/TRBV12-4 | CASSTGTGGDIGELFF | TGTGCCAGCAGCACCGGGACAGGGGGCGATATCGGGGAGCTGTTTTTT
. | few | TRBJ2-7 | TRBV12-3/TRBV12-4 | CASGEIREGSYEQYF | TGTGCCAGCGGGGAGATTCGTGAGGGGTCCTACGAGCAGTACTTC
. | . | TRBJ1-5 | TRBV19 | CASSIWETSNQPQHF | TGTGCCAGTAGTATTTGGGAGACGAGCAATCAGCCCCAGCATTTT
TRBD1 | . | TRBJ1-1 | TRBV20-1 | CSARDYRGLNTEAFF | TGCAGTGCTAGAGATTACAGGGGACTGAACACTGAAGCTTTCTTT
TRBD1 | few | TRBJ1-2 | TRBV7-2 | CASSLETDRVNGYTF | TGTGCCAGCAGCTTAGAAACGGACAGGGTGAATGGCTACACCTTC
. | once | TRBJ2-7 | TRBV12-3/TRBV12-4 | CASSPGAGDSYEQYF | TGTGCCAGCAGCCCAGGGGCAGGAGACTCCTACGAGCAGTACTTC
TRBD2 | many | TRBJ2-3 | TRBV10-3 | CAISRTGGTTDTQYF | TGTGCCATCAGTCGGACGGGGGGAACCACAGATACGCAGTATTTT
. | few | TRBJ2-3 | TRBV11-2 | CANPPVEGSTDTQYF | TGTGCCAACCCCCCGGTGGAGGGGAGCACAGATACGCAGTATTTT
. | many | TRBJ2-6 | TRBV5-1 | CASSLAVGANVLTF | TGCGCCAGCAGCTTGGCAGTTGGGGCCAACGTCCTGACTTTC
. | . | TRBJ1-5 | TRBV28 | CASSLKGSRSQPQHF | TGTGCCAGCAGTTTAAAAGGGAGTAGGAGTCAGCCCCAGCATTTT
. | . | TRBJ2-3 | TRBV11-1 | CASSPWGYTADTQCF | TGTGCCAGCAGCCCATGGGGATACACAGCAGATACGCAGTGTTTT
. | . | TRBJ1-2 | TRBV27 | CASSPGRTFRPYGYTF | TGTGCCAGCAGTCCCGGACGGACCTTCCGTCCCTATGGCTACACCTTC
TRBD1 | few | TRBJ2-7 | TRBV20-1 | CSARPRGQGAYEQYF | TGCAGTGCTAGGCCTAGGGGACAGGGGGCCTACGAGCAGTACTTC
. | . | TRBJ1-2 | TRBV6-5 | CASSYSNQVVVDDYTF | TGTGCCAGCAGTTACTCGAATCAGGTAGTCGTCGACGACTACACCTTC
TRBD1 | few | TRBJ2-7 | TRBV6-1 | CASSFKLRDSTYEQYF | TGTGCCAGCAGTTTTAAACTCCGGGACAGCACCTACGAGCAGTACTTC
. | few | TRBJ1-2 | TRBV9 | CASSVARREGPAGYTF | TGTGCCAGCAGCGTAGCTCGGCGGGAGGGACCGGCCGGCTACACCTTC
TRBD1 | . | TRBJ1-4 | TRBV12-3/TRBV12-4 | CASSGDRAGTNEKLFF | TGTGCCAGCAGTGGCGACAGGGCCGGGACTAATGAAAAACTGTTTTTT
. | . | TRBJ1-1 | TRBV7-9 | CASSLVGWPEAFF | TGTGCCAGCAGCTTAGTGGGGTGGCCTGAAGCTTTCTTT